These T cell receptor beta chains were read from a single sample in a study of immune cell composition in non-small cell lung cancer. Sequenced by immunoSEQ multiplex PCR; TCRdb stores in-frame clones only, minus some. The data hold approximately 2,000 clones, with about 80% observed a single time. Sequenced: lung tumor tissue. Every receptor here comes from a human donor with non-small cell lung cancer. CDR3s include the opening cysteine and the closing phenylalanine or tryptophan. D genes are given only for firm matches. Clone size, where shown, is once, few, many, or a class for clones that have expanded.

cdr3_nt cdr3_aa j_call d_call clone_size cdr3_length v_call
TGTGCCAGCAGCTTAGCGGGGGTTCGAGGCTACACCTTC CASSLAGVRGYTF TRBJ1-2 - once 13 TRBV7-3
TGTGCCAGCAGTGAAGCGGGAGATTCAGATACGCAGTATTTT CASSEAGDSDTQYF TRBJ2-3 TRBD2 - 14 TRBV6-4
TGTGCCAGCAGCTCAAGAGGAAGGGGAGAGACCCAGTACTTC CASSSRGRGETQYF TRBJ2-5 - - 14 TRBV7-8
TGTGCCAGCAGTCCCTCGGGACAGGGTTCCGAGCAGTACTTC CASSPSGQGSEQYF TRBJ2-7 TRBD1 - 14 TRBV6-6
TGTGCCAGCAGCGCGGACAGTCGACACACAGATACGCAGTATTTT CASSADSRHTDTQYF TRBJ2-3 - - 15 TRBV9
TGTGCCATCAGTGTTGAGGGACAGAACACTGAAGCTTTCTTT CAISVEGQNTEAFF TRBJ1-1 - - 14 TRBV10-3
TGCGCCAGCAGCGCCCGGACAGGGTTTGGCTACACCTTC CASSARTGFGYTF TRBJ1-2 TRBD1 - 13 TRBV5-1
TGTGCCAGCAGTTTAATGGGGGGTTGGGACAGTTCCTACAATGAGCAGTTCTTC CASSLMGGWDSSYNEQFF TRBJ2-1 - - 18 TRBV28
TGTGCCAGCAGGATAATTGGACTGTACGAGGGCAATGAGCAGTTCTTC CASRIIGLYEGNEQFF TRBJ2-1 - - 16 TRBV28
TGCAGCGTTGCCTCGGGCTACAATGAGCAGTTCTTC CSVASGYNEQFF TRBJ2-1 - - 12 TRBV29-1
TGTGCCAGCAGCCAGAACACCGGGACAGGGAGTAACAATGAGCAGTTCTTC CASSQNTGTGSNNEQFF TRBJ2-1 TRBD1 - 17 TRBV7-9
TGTGCCAGCAGCATTTTAGAGGGCACGGGCACTGAAGCTTTCTTT CASSILEGTGTEAFF TRBJ1-1 - once 15 TRBV21-1
TGTGCCAGCAGCGAACCGACAGGTAGCAATCAGCCCCAGCATTTT CASSEPTGSNQPQHF TRBJ1-5 - - 15 TRBV21-1
TGCGCCAGCAGCTGGGAACAGGCTGGTGAAGCTTTCTTT CASSWEQAGEAFF TRBJ1-1 - - 13 TRBV5-1
TGTGCCAGCAGTTTACTAGCTGCCTACAATGAGCAGTTCTTC CASSLLAAYNEQFF TRBJ2-1 - - 14 TRBV28
TGTGCCAGCAGCGAGGGACAGGGGAAGGGGTCTAGGACAGATACGCAGTATTTT CASSEGQGKGSRTDTQYF TRBJ2-3 TRBD1 few 18 TRBV7-8
TGTGCCACCAGCAGAGGGACAGGGACCTGGGGGACTGAAGCTTTCTTT CATSRGTGTWGTEAFF TRBJ1-1 TRBD1 - 16 TRBV15
TGTGCCAGCACCGATAGCGGGAGGGGGCACAATGAGCAGTTCTTC CASTDSGRGHNEQFF TRBJ2-1 TRBD2 large 15 TRBV11-3
TGTGCCTGGAGACTCTCAGGGGGGAACACTGAAGCTTTCTTT CAWRLSGGNTEAFF TRBJ1-1 TRBD1 once 14 TRBV30
TGTGCCAGCAGCAAAGAGACAGGGGGATGTAACGAAAAACTGTTTTTT CASSKETGGCNEKLFF TRBJ1-4 - - 16 TRBV21-1
TGTGCCGGGTTCGGGGCCGGGGAGCTGTTTTTT CAGFGAGELFF TRBJ2-2 - - 11 TRBV2
TGTGCCAGCAGGCCAGCGGGACTAAACTACGAGCAGTACTTC CASRPAGLNYEQYF TRBJ2-7 TRBD2 - 14 TRBV28
TGTGCCAGCAGATGGGACAGGGGATTCTACGAGCAGTACTTC CASRWDRGFYEQYF TRBJ2-7 TRBD1 - 14 TRBV6-1
TGTGCCAGCAAAGGGGTCCAAGAGACCCAGTACTTC CASKGVQETQYF TRBJ2-5 - - 12 TRBV28
TGTGCCAGCAGCCAGACGGGACTAGCGGGAGCCCGCACAGATACGCAGTATTTT CASSQTGLAGARTDTQYF TRBJ2-3 TRBD2 - 18 TRBV7-2
TGCGCCAGCAGCACAGGCTACGAGCAGTACTTC CASSTGYEQYF TRBJ2-7 - - 11 TRBV10-2
TGTGCCAGCAGTTGGACACCGACTAACTATGGCTACACCTTC CASSWTPTNYGYTF TRBJ1-2 - few 14 TRBV6-5
TGTGCCAGCAGCGTAGGGCGGGTGAACACAGATACGCAGTATTTT CASSVGRVNTDTQYF TRBJ2-3 - few 15 TRBV9